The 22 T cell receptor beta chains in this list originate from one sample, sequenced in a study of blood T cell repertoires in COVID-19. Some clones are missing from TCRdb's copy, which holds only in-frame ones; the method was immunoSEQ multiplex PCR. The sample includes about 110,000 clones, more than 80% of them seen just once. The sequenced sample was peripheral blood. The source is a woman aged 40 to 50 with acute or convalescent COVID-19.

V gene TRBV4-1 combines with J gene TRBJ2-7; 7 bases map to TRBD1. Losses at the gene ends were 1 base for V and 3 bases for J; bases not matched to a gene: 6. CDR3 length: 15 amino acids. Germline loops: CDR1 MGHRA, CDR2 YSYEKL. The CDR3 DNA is TGCGCCAGCAGCCAAGCTGAGAGACAGGGCTACGAGCAGTACTTC. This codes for CASSQAERQGYEQYF.

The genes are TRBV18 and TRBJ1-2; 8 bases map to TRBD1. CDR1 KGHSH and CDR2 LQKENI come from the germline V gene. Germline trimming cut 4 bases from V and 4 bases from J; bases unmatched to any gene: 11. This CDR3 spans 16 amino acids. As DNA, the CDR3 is TGTGCCAGCTCACGGGAGACAGGGGCGGATAGCTATGGCTACACCTTC. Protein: CASSRETGADSYGYTF.

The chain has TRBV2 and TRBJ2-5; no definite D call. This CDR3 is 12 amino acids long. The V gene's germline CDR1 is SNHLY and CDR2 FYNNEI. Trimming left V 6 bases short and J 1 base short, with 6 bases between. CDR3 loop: CASRAAQETQYF. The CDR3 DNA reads TGTGCCAGCAGGGCGGCCCAAGAGACCCAGTACTTC.

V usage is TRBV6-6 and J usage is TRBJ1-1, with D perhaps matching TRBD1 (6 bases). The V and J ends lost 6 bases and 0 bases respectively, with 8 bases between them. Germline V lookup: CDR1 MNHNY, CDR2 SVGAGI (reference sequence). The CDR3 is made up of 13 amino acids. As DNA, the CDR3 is TGTGCCAGCAGACAGGGCGTGAACACTGAAGCTTTCTTT. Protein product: CASRQGVNTEAFF.

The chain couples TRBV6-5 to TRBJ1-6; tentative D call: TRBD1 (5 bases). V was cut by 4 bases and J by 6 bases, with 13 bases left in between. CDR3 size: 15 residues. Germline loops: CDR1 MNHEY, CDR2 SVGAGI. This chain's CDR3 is CASSSLTALNSPLHF. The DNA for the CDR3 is TGTGCCAGCAGTTCATTGACAGCTCTTAATTCACCCCTCCACTTT.

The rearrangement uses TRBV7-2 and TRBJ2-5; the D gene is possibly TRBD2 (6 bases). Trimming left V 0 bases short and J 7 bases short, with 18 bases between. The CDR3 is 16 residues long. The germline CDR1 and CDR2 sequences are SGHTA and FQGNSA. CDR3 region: CASSLAGGAAYGTQYF. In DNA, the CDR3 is TGTGCCAGCAGCTTAGCCGGGGGAGCCGCCTATGGGACCCAGTACTTC.

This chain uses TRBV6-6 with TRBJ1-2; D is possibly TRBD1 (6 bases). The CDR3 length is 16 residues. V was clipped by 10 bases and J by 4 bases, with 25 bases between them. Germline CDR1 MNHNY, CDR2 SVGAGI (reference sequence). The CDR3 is CATKGEGGVGFYGYTF. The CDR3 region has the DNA TGTGCCACCAAGGGAGAGGGGGGGGTCGGATTCTATGGCTACACCTTC.

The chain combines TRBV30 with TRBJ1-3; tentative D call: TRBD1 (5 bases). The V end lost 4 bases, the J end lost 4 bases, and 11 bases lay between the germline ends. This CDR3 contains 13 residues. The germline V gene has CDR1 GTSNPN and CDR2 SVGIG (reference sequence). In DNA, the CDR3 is TGTGCCTGGACCTATAGGGGCGGAAACACCATATATTTT. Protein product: CAWTYRGGNTIYF.

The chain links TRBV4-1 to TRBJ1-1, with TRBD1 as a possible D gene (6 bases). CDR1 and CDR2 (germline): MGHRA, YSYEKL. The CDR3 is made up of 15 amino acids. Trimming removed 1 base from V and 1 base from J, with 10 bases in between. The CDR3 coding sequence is TGCGCCAGCAGCCAAGTAGGCAGGGGGAACACTGAAGCTTTCTTT. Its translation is CASSQVGRGNTEAFF.

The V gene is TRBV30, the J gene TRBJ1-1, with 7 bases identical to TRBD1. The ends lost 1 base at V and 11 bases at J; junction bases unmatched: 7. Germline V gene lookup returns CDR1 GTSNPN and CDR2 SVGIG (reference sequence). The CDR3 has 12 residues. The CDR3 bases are TGTGCCTGGAGTGGCGACAGGGCGTACGCTTTCTTT. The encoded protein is CAWSGDRAYAFF. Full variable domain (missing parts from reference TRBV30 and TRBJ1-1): SQTIHQWPATLVQPVGSPLSLECTVEGTSNPNLYWYRQAAGRGLQLLFYSVGIGQISSEVPQNLSASRPQDRQFILSSKKLLLSDSGFYLCAWSGDRAYAFFGQGTRLTVV.

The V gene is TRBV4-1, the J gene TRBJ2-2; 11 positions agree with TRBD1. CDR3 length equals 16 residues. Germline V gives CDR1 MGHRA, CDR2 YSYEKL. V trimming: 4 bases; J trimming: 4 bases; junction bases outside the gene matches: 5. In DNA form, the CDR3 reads TGCGCCAGCAGCCGAACCGGGACAGGGGGCACCGGGGAGCTGTTTTTT. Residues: CASSRTGTGGTGELFF.

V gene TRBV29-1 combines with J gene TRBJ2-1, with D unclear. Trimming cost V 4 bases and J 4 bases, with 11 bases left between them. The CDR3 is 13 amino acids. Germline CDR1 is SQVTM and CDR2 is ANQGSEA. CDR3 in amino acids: CSVVLPAYNEQFF. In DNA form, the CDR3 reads TGCAGCGTTGTACTTCCAGCGTACAATGAGCAGTTCTTC.

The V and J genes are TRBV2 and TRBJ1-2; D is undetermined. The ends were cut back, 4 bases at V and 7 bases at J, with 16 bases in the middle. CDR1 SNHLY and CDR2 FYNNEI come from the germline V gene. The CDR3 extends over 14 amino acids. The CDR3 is CASSVGRTPGGYTF. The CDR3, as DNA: TGTGCCAGCAGTGTCGGGAGGACGCCGGGTGGCTACACCTTC.

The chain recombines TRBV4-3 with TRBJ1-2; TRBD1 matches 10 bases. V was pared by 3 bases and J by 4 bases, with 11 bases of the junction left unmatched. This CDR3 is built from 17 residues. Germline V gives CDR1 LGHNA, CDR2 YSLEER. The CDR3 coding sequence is TGCGCCAGCAGCCAGACTTTTGGGACAGGGGATGCCTATGGCTACACCTTC. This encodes CASSQTFGTGDAYGYTF.

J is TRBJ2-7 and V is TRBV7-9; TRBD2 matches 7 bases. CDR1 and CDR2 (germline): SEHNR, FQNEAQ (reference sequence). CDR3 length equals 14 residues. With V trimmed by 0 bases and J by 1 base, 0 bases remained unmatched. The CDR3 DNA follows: TGTGCCAGCAGCTTAGCGGGGGGGTCCTACGAGCAGTACTTC. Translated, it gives CASSLAGGSYEQYF.

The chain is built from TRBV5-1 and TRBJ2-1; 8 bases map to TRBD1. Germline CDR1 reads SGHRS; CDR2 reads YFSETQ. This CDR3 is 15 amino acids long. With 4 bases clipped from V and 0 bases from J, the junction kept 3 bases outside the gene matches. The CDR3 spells CASSPGQGSYNEQFF. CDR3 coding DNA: TGCGCCAGCAGCCCCGGACAGGGCTCCTACAATGAGCAGTTCTTC. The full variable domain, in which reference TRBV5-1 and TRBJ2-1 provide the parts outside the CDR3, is KAGVTQTPRYLIKTRGQQVTLSCSPISGHRSVSWYQQTPGQGLQFLFEYFSETQRNKGNFPGRFSGRQFSNSRSEMNVSTLELGDSALYLCASSPGQGSYNEQFFGPGTRLTVL.

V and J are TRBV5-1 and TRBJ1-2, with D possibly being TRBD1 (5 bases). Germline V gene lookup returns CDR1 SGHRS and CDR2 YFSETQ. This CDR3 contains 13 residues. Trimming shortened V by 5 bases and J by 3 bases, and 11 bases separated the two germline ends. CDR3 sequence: CASRIGVDYGYTF. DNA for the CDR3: TGCGCCAGCAGAATAGGGGTCGACTATGGCTACACCTTC. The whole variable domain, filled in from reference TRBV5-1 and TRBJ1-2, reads KAGVTQTPRYLIKTRGQQVTLSCSPISGHRSVSWYQQTPGQGLQFLFEYFSETQRNKGNFPGRFSGRQFSNSRSEMNVSTLELGDSALYLCASRIGVDYGYTFGSGTRLTVV.

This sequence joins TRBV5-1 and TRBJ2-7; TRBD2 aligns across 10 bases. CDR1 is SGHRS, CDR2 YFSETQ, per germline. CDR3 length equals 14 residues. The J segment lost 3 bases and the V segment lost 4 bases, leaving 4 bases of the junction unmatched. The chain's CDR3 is CASSPLAGGYEQYF. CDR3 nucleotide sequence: TGCGCCAGCAGCCCGTTAGCGGGGGGCTACGAGCAGTACTTC.

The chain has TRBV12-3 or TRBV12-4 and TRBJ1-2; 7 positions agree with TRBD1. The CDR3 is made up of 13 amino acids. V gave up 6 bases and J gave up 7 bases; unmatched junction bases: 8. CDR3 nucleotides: TGTGCCAGCAGGCCCGACAGGGTTTCTGGCTACACCTTC. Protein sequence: CASRPDRVSGYTF.

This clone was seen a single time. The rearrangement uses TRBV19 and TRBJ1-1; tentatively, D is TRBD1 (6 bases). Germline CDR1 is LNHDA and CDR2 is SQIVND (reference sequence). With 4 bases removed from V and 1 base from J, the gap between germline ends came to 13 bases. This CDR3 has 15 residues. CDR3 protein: CASSKASRGNTEAFF. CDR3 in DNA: TGTGCCAGTAGTAAAGCGAGCAGGGGGAACACTGAAGCTTTCTTT. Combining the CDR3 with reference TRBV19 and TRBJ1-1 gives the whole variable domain DGGITQSPKYLFRKEGQNVTLSCEQNLNHDAMYWYRQDPGQGLRLIYYSQIVNDFQKGDIAEGYSVSREKKESFPLTVTSAQKNPTAFYLCASSKASRGNTEAFFGQGTRLTVV.

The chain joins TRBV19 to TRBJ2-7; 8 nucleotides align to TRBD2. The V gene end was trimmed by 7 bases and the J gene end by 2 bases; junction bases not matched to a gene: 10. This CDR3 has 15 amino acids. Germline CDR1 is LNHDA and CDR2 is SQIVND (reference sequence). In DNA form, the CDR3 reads TGTGCCAGTAAATACGCGGGGGGACCCGCCTACGAGCAGTACTTC. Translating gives CASKYAGGPAYEQYF.

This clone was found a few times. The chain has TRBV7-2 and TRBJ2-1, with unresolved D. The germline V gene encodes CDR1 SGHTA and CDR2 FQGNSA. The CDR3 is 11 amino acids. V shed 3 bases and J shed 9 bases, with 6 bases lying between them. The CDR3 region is CASSFIGEQFF. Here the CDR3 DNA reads TGTGCCAGCAGCTTCATCGGTGAGCAGTTCTTC.